This T cell receptor beta chain originates from a study of T cells in Graves' hyperthyroidism and ophthalmopathy (dated by TCRdb to the late 2010s). Study-level background: Peripheral blood samples were taken at initial diagnosis, before any treatment was given. To identify distinguishing TCR V-J signatures, a discovery cohort of about 100 patients was used, comprising under 45 with Graves' ophthalmopathy and 55 to 65 with stable Graves' hyperthyroidism. Prospective prediction of ophthalmopathy was tested in an independent validation cohort consisting of 18 hyperthyroidism patients and approximately 16 patients who later progressed to ophthalmopathy. The 100 discovery patients were randomly divided into training and test sets at a 7:3 ratio. In addition, the study compared T-cell repertoires in thyroid tissue and in blood from about 6 Graves' hyperthyroidism patients. Following sampling, methimazole starting at 30 mg daily was given to hyperthyroidism patients, and high-dose intravenous methylprednisolone was given to ophthalmopathy patients. The paper describes TCR Vbeta CDR3 sequencing of more than 120 peripheral blood samples, made up of 43 ophthalmopathy patients, around 73 hyperthyroidism patients and some 17 progressor patients. Overall study results and their limits: A 13 V-J signature model separated ophthalmopathy from stable hyperthyroidism, with roughly 88% sensitivity and about 81% specificity in cross-validation and 80%/75% in testing. In validation, the model predicted progression to ophthalmopathy with approximately 71% sensitivity and 72% to 85% specificity, a median of about 6 months before onset. No statistical method was used to set the sample size in advance, and investigators knew the group allocation. Blood samples also contained most of the expanded thyroid clonotypes (frequency above 0.001), which suggests that blood repertoires may reflect thyroid immune responses.

This clonotype was seen at least ten times. Its binding antigen is unknown. No qualities accompany the bases; no much larger clone lies one base away. The TCR beta CDR3 regions were amplified from RNA transcripts. The TCR CDR3 was subjected to a first round of RT-PCR using the HTBI primer set and the Qiagen OneStep RT-PCR kit. A second multiplex PCR round built the libraries, followed by size selection and purification. Libraries were sequenced paired-end with 100 bp reads on an Illumina HiSeq2000. The paper's data handling went like this. SOAPnuke was used to process the raw data, removing reads that contained adapters or uncalled bases, had a mean Phred below 15, or lacked an exact match to the constant primer or identifier. High-quality paired reads were merged with COPE v1.2.5, and unique nucleotide sequences were defined as clonotypes. MiTCR v1.1 was used to align clonotypes to the IMGT TRBV, TRBD and TRBJ reference segments. Analysis was restricted to V-J combinations with a frequency above 0.0001, which covered about 99% of repertoires. The TCS score was defined as the ratio of F50 (clonal expansion) to E x V (chaos), calculated using BLOSUM62-based TCRdist between CDR3 peptides within each V-J. Welch's t-statistics and random forest reduced approximately 520 V-J features to fewer than 15, which were used in a naive Bayes classifier (R e1071). TCRdb reran the public reads through fastp at Q25 and MiXCR, keeping productive beta chains. Each entry is one CDR3 protein sequence, shown with its most common DNA and genes. Clone size and V and J calls follow TCRdb, not the original study. The sample table records 350,000 to 450,000 distinct CDR3 sequences; around 15% of these occur just once. The ten biggest clones cover around 30% of the sample.

Ophthalmopathy patients had moderately to severely active disease, Clinical Activity Score of at least 3, NOSPECS grade of at least 4, and duration under 3 months. The study excluded patients with uncontrolled infections, other autoimmune diseases, pregnancy or lactation. Diagnoses were based on clinical symptoms, serum thyroxine and TRAb, thyroid ultrasound and orbital computed tomography. Ficoll-Paque density gradient centrifugation was used to isolate PBMCs from around 10 ml of fresh peripheral blood. Trizol reagent was used to extract total RNA, and RNA quality was then checked on an Agilent 2100 Bioanalyzer. CDR3 length: 16 amino acids, cysteine to phenylalanine. Just CDR3 DNA is preserved here, 48 bases in frame from base 1. CDR1 and CDR2, looked up from the germline V gene (reference sequence), are DFQATT and SNEGSKA. V and J lose 6 bases and 0 bases, and a span of 15 bases separates them.

The chain was built from TRBV20-1 and TRBJ1-6; no D gene can be assigned with confidence. This TCR was sampled from a man aged 45-65 years with Graves' ophthalmopathy. Sequencing was done on a sample of blood. The CDR3 in this case is CSAPPPFGSYNSPLHF. The DNA is TGCAGTGCCCCGCCGCCGTTTGGCTCCTATAATTCACCCCTCCACTTT.